These T cell receptor beta chains were read from a single sample in a study of cytomegalovirus exposure and HLA in healthy donors. Clones were sequenced by immunoSEQ multiplex PCR, and TCRdb holds only the in-frame ones, with some missing. The table has 150,000 to 200,000 clones, around 73% seen once. The specimen was PBMCs. The receptors were gathered from a woman aged 18 to 35 in good health and CMV-seropositive. CDR3s include the opening cysteine and the closing phenylalanine or tryptophan. Fields, in order: V gene, D gene, J gene, clone size, CDR3 DNA, CDR3 protein. D genes are given only for firm matches. Size is stated for part of the rows, as once, few or many counts, or as a class when the clone is expanded.

v_call: TRBV18
d_call: TRBD1
j_call: TRBJ2-7
clone_size: -
cdr3_nt: TGTGCCAGCTCACCCGCCGGGACAGGTGCCTACGAGCAGTACTTC
cdr3_aa: CASSPAGTGAYEQYF

v_call: TRBV28
d_call: TRBD2
j_call: TRBJ2-5
clone_size: -
cdr3_nt: TGTGCCAGCAGTTCGCGAGCGGGGGGTTTAGAGACCCAGTACTTC
cdr3_aa: CASSSRAGGLETQYF

v_call: TRBV7-2
d_call: -
j_call: TRBJ1-6
clone_size: -
cdr3_nt: TGTGCCAGCAGCTTGAGTACAGGCCCCCGTCCCCTCCACTTT
cdr3_aa: CASSLSTGPRPLHF

v_call: TRBV7-9
d_call: TRBD1
j_call: TRBJ1-1
clone_size: once
cdr3_nt: TGTTCCAGCAGCCGGGGACAGATTGAAGCTTTCTTT
cdr3_aa: CSSSRGQIEAFF

v_call: TRBV5-1
d_call: TRBD2
j_call: TRBJ2-7
clone_size: -
cdr3_nt: TGCGCCAGCAGCTCTTTGCCACGGGGGGGCTACGAGCAGTACTTC
cdr3_aa: CASSSLPRGGYEQYF

v_call: TRBV25-1
d_call: TRBD1
j_call: TRBJ1-1
clone_size: -
cdr3_nt: TGTGCCAGCACCAAAGGGCAGGGGGGAGTTAGTAGCACTGAAGCTTTCTTT
cdr3_aa: CASTKGQGGVSSTEAFF

v_call: TRBV7-6
d_call: TRBD2
j_call: TRBJ2-2
clone_size: -
cdr3_nt: TGTGCCAGCAGCGGTAGACTAGCGGGGGCCCTCCGAGGCGGGGAGCTGTTTTTT
cdr3_aa: CASSGRLAGALRGGELFF

v_call: TRBV28
d_call: TRBD1
j_call: TRBJ1-2
clone_size: -
cdr3_nt: TGTGCCGTCTCACAGGGGCGCCTTGGCTACACCTTC
cdr3_aa: CAVSQGRLGYTF

v_call: TRBV19
d_call: TRBD1
j_call: TRBJ1-1
clone_size: -
cdr3_nt: TGTGCCAGTAGGAATCACGGGACAGCAAGCCAGTTAGGTCGAGGGCAAACTGAAGCTTTCTTT
cdr3_aa: CASRNHGTASQLGRGQTEAFF

v_call: TRBV2
d_call: -
j_call: TRBJ1-3
clone_size: -
cdr3_nt: TGTGCCAGCAGTGTCCGGGAAAACACCATATATTTT
cdr3_aa: CASSVRENTIYF

v_call: TRBV11-1
d_call: TRBD1
j_call: TRBJ1-2
clone_size: -
cdr3_nt: TGTGCCAACAGCCAACAGGGGCCCTACTATGGCTACACCTTC
cdr3_aa: CANSQQGPYYGYTF

v_call: TRBV7-2
d_call: -
j_call: TRBJ2-1
clone_size: -
cdr3_nt: TGTGCCAGCAGCTCAGACTATTCCTGGGGATTAAATGAGCAGTTCTTC
cdr3_aa: CASSSDYSWGLNEQFF